This T cell receptor beta chain was sequenced for a study of beta chain features in type 1 diabetes. V dropped 7 bases and J dropped 2 bases, with 6 bases sitting between them. The CDR3 totals 13 residues. The germline CDR1 and CDR2 sequences are LGHNT and FRNRAP. Sorting based on CD45RO/CCR7/CD25/CD127/CD95/CD27 separated CD4+ naive, central memory, regulatory and stem cell-like memory cells. Sequenced material consisted of expressed TCRB transcripts (all of the isolated RNA was reverse transcribed). TCRdb keeps only in-frame clones here, not all; method: immunoSEQ multiplex PCR. The repertoire has 250,000 to 400,000 clones, 12% to 15% of them found once; the top ten carry about 6.7%.

This TCR was sampled from a man aged 25-45 years in good health. The chain is built from TRBV12-5 and TRBJ2-6, with unresolved D. Input material: central memory CD4+ T cells from blood. CDR3: CASADPGANVLTF. DNA of the CDR3: TGTGCTAGTGCTGACCCTGGGGCCAACGTCCTGACTTTC.